A single sample is the source of the 16 T cell receptor beta chains below, sequenced in a study of cytomegalovirus exposure and HLA in healthy donors (dated 2017 in TCRdb). The receptor library was made with the immunoSEQ multiplex PCR assay. For the multiplex PCR, a mixture combining 60 forward primers for TCR Vbeta segments and 13 reverse primers for TCR Jbeta segments was used. TCRdb's version of the immuneACCESS table is confined to in-frame rearrangements and falls short of the full clone set. An unresolved V gene accounts for under half of the shortfall where checked; the remainder is of unknown origin. Within this sample are over 75,000 clones, with around 85% of them counted one time only. The top ten clonotypes cover 2% to 3% of the sample. The specimen sequenced was PBMCs. All receptors come from a woman aged 50 to 65 in good health and CMV-seronegative.

This clone occurred once. The chain joins TRBV30 to TRBJ1-5, with D maybe TRBD1 (6 bases). The length of the CDR3 is 18 residues. With 0 bases removed from V and 2 bases from J, the gap between germline ends came to 20 bases. CDR1 is GTSNPN, CDR2 SVGIG, per germline (reference sequence). Here the CDR3 reads CAWSVMAGADHGNQPQHF. DNA of the CDR3: TGTGCCTGGAGTGTCATGGCAGGGGCGGATCATGGCAATCAGCCCCAGCATTTT.

The chain is built from TRBV7-9 and TRBJ1-4; 7 nucleotides line up with TRBD1. Germline-derived CDR1 and CDR2 are SEHNR and FQNEAQ (reference sequence). The CDR3 runs to 15 residues. The trim removed 5 bases at V and 5 bases at J, leaving 8 bases unmatched. As DNA, the CDR3 is TGTGCCAGCAGCCTTGACAGGGCGGGGAATGAAAAACTGTTTTTT. It yields the protein CASSLDRAGNEKLFF. Full variable domain (remainder filled in from reference TRBV7-9 and TRBJ1-4): DTGVSQNPRHKITKRGQNVTFRCDPISEHNRLYWYRQTLGQGPEFLTYFQNEAQLEKSRLLSDRFSAERPKGSFSTLEIQRTEQGDSAMYLCASSLDRAGNEKLFFGSGTQLSVL.

The V gene is TRBV4-2, the J gene TRBJ2-1, with TRBD2 matching 9 bases. This CDR3 spans 17 amino acids. The V segment lost 0 bases and the J segment 7 bases; nucleotides outside the gene matches: 10. Germline V gives CDR1 LGHNA, CDR2 YNFKEQ. CDR3 in DNA: TGTGCCAGCAGCCAAGATGGTAGCGGGGGAATGCGAAATGAGCAGTTCTTC. This sequence encodes CASSQDGSGGMRNEQFF.

The CDR3 DNA is TGTGCCAGCAGCTCCAGGGGACGGCAAGAGACCCAGTACTTC. It encodes CASSSRGRQETQYF. The V gene is TRBV7-2, the J gene TRBJ2-5; D possibly corresponds to TRBD1 (6 bases). The V and J ends lost 4 bases and 2 bases respectively, with 11 bases between them. Germline assignment: CDR1 SGHTA and CDR2 FQGNSA. This CDR3 comprises 14 residues.

The V call is TRBV27, the J call TRBJ1-1, with D perhaps matching TRBD1 (5 bases). The CDR3 length is 14 residues. Trimming left V 3 bases short and J 1 base short, with 9 bases between. The germline V gene encodes CDR1 MNHEY and CDR2 SMNVEV (reference sequence). The CDR3 region has the DNA TGTGCCAGCAGTTTCTTCCAGGGGAACACTGAAGCTTTCTTT. This sequence encodes CASSFFQGNTEAFF.

The chain carries TRBV7-6 and TRBJ2-3; TRBD2 agrees at 13 bases. The CDR3 contains 17 residues. Germline CDR1 is SGHVS and CDR2 is FNYEAQ. V trimming: 2 bases; J trimming: 3 bases; junction bases outside the gene matches: 5. This CDR3 is CASSLPTSGGETDTQYF. The CDR3, as DNA: TGTGCCAGCAGCTTACCCACTAGCGGGGGGGAAACAGATACGCAGTATTTT.

V is TRBV2 and J is TRBJ2-3; 8 bases line up with TRBD1. CDR1 and CDR2 (germline): SNHLY, FYNNEI. This CDR3 region has 16 residues. Trimming removed 6 bases from V and 3 bases from J; junction bases left unmatched: 11. The CDR3 DNA sequence: TGTGCCAGCAGCGCTAGGACAGGGTTTGGGACAGATACGCAGTATTTT. As protein: CASSARTGFGTDTQYF. The whole variable domain, filled in from reference TRBV2 and TRBJ2-3, reads EPEVTQTPSHQVTQMGQEVILRCVPISNHLYFYWYRQILGQKVEFLVSFYNNEISEKSEIFDDQFSVERPDGSNFTLKIRSTKLEDSAMYFCASSARTGFGTDTQYFGPGTRLTVL.

The chain combines TRBV5-4 with TRBJ1-2, with 11 bases lining up with TRBD1. CDR1 SGHNT and CDR2 YYREEE come from the germline V gene (reference sequence). The CDR3 runs to 13 residues. V dropped 4 bases and J dropped 7; count of bases not matched to a gene: 3. The CDR3 region is CASSGQGAPGYTF. CDR3 coding DNA: TGTGCCAGCAGCGGACAGGGGGCGCCTGGCTACACCTTC. Full variable domain (remainder filled in from reference TRBV5-4 and TRBJ1-2): ETGVTQSPTHLIKTRGQQVTLRCSSQSGHNTVSWYQQALGQGPQFIFQYYREEENGRGNFPPRFSGLQFPNYSSELNVNALELDDSALYLCASSGQGAPGYTFGSGTRLTVV.

V usage is TRBV6-6 and J usage is TRBJ2-7; TRBD2 might be the D (7 bases). The CDR3 is 16 amino acids. With 5 bases removed from V and 4 bases from J, the gap between germline ends came to 21 bases. Germline CDR1 and CDR2: MNHNY and SVGAGI (reference sequence). This CDR3 is CASSDLQGGGQYEQYF. As DNA, the CDR3 is TGTGCCAGCAGTGACTTACAGGGAGGGGGGCAATACGAGCAGTACTTC.

This sequence joins TRBV6-6 and TRBJ1-2; D might be TRBD1 (5 bases). Trimming shortened V by 6 bases and J by 1 base, and 9 bases separated the two germline ends. Germline CDR1 and CDR2: MNHNY and SVGAGI (reference sequence). This CDR3 is built from 13 residues. CDR3 loop: CASRVDSNYGYTF. The CDR3 coding sequence is TGTGCCAGCAGAGTCGACAGTAACTATGGCTACACCTTC.

The chain uses TRBV5-4 and TRBJ2-5; D perhaps matches TRBD1 (5 bases). CDR1 and CDR2 from the germline V gene are SGHNT and YYREEE (reference sequence). The CDR3 is 13 residues long. V lost 4 bases and J 2 bases, leaving 9 bases between the germline ends. CDR3 region: CASSPDRQETQYF. The CDR3 region has the DNA TGTGCCAGCAGCCCTGACAGACAAGAGACCCAGTACTTC.

CDR3 amino acids: CASSHGQGQGNEKLFF. The DNA of the CDR3 is TGTGCCAGCAGCCACGGACAAGGACAGGGGAATGAAAAACTGTTTTTT. The chain has TRBV4-2 and TRBJ1-4; the match to TRBD1 covers 9 bases. The CDR3 is made up of 16 amino acids. With V trimmed by 3 bases and J by 5 bases, 7 bases remained unmatched. Germline-derived CDR1 and CDR2 are LGHNA and YNFKEQ.

This chain links TRBV6-5 with TRBJ2-7; D is possibly TRBD1 (5 bases). V gave up 0 bases and J gave up 0 bases, with 9 bases separating them. Germline V gives CDR1 MNHEY, CDR2 SVGAGI. The CDR3 length is 15 residues. CDR3: CASSYSTGTSYEQYF. CDR3 DNA sequence: TGTGCCAGCAGTTACTCCACAGGAACCTCCTACGAGCAGTACTTC.

The chain joins TRBV19 to TRBJ1-2, with D possibly matching TRBD1 (6 bases). Germline CDR1 is LNHDA and CDR2 is SQIVND (reference sequence). This CDR3 comprises 16 residues. V was shortened by 5 bases and J by 4 bases, with 20 bases between the two germline ends. The CDR3, as DNA: TGTGCCAGTAGTGCCATTTGGACAGAGAATACCTATGGCTACACCTTC. Amino acid sequence: CASSAIWTENTYGYTF.

The rearrangement links TRBV28 to TRBJ1-4; 7 nucleotides line up with TRBD1. The J segment lost 8 bases and the V segment lost 5 bases, leaving 11 bases of the junction unmatched. The CDR3 sequence is 15 residues long. Germline loops: CDR1 MDHEN, CDR2 SYDVKM. The CDR3 protein is CASSHRRGREEKLFF. Written as DNA, the CDR3 is TGTGCCAGCAGTCACCGCAGGGGGAGAGAGGAAAAACTGTTTTTT.

This chain joins TRBV7-8 and TRBJ2-3; 10 bases are shared with TRBD2. V was clipped by 1 base and J by 3 bases; unmatched bases: 10. CDR3 length: 18 amino acids. Germline lookup yields CDR1 SGHVS and CDR2 FQNEAQ. CDR3 loop: CASSLGWASGRMTDTQYF. The CDR3 nucleotides are TGTGCCAGCAGCTTAGGTTGGGCTAGCGGGAGAATGACAGATACGCAGTATTTT.